What follows describes a single TCR beta chain. The antigen is undetermined. V lost 5 bases and J lost 0; bases outside the gene matches: 3. CDR1 is SGHRS, CDR2 YFSETQ, per germline. The CDR3 is 14 residues long. This entry belongs to a study of PD-L1 blockade in urothelial cancer. At the level of the study: About 90% of the roughly 30 patients were men who had bladder-origin urothelial cancer.

It was locally advanced or metastatic urothelial carcinoma that patients had. Every PCR received spiked-in synthetic TCR analog templates. Profiled with immunoSEQ multiplex PCR; TCRdb holds only in-frame clones, not every one. The sample records some 40,000 clones, 82% being singletons. Overall study findings and caveats: The study found that durable-benefit patients expanded tumor-associated blood clones more at 3 weeks.

The sequence came from a man in his sixties with urothelial cancer. V usage is TRBV5-1 and J usage is TRBJ2-3; TRBD2 matches at 7 bases. The material sequenced was PBMCs, taken around atezolizumab (anti-PD-L1) treatment. The CDR3 DNA sequence: TGCGCCAGCAGTACTAGCGACAGCACAGATACGCAGTATTTT. Translating gives CASSTSDSTDTQYF.